A single sample is the source of the 14 T cell receptor beta chains below, sequenced in a study of spatial heterogeneity in lung cancer. TCRdb recomputed calls from the 5' RACE reads with MiXCR, one row per CDR3 protein. Of approximately 2,500 distinct CDR3 sequences detected, over 6.5% appear once; the ten largest clones hold about 20%. The time point here: sample taken at primary tumor resection. Material: normal lung tissue next to the tumor, obtained at surgery. The source is a male donor with early-stage non-small cell lung cancer.

This clonotype is classed as medium-sized. The chain has TRBV4-1 and TRBJ1-5; D is perhaps TRBD1 (6 bases). Trimming left V 7 bases short and J 0 bases short, with 13 bases between. Per the germline V gene, CDR1 is MGHRA and CDR2 is YSYEKL. CDR3 length equals 15 residues. The CDR3: CASTQGTFSNQPQHF. CDR3 nucleotide sequence: TGCGCCAGCACACAGGGCACCTTTAGCAATCAGCCCCAGCATTTT.

By proportion, this clonotype is medium-sized. The chain carries TRBV20-1 and TRBJ2-7; D possibly corresponds to TRBD1 (6 bases). Trimming took off 6 bases at V and 1 base at J, with 13 bases between the two ends. CDR1 and CDR2 (germline): DFQATT, SNEGSKA (reference sequence). The CDR3 contains 13 residues. CDR3 nucleotide sequence: TGCAGTGCGAGCGGACAGCCGTCCTACGAGCAGTACTTC. Translating gives CSASGQPSYEQYF.

A few counts support this clonotype. The CDR3 protein is CASSPLGTGGNEKLFF. Here the CDR3 DNA reads TGTGCCAGCAGCCCTTTAGGGACAGGGGGGAACGAAAAACTGTTTTTT. V is TRBV7-9 and J is TRBJ1-4; TRBD1 agrees at 11 bases. The CDR3 has 16 residues. Germline V CDR1 and CDR2: SEHNR, FQNEAQ (reference sequence). V lost 5 bases and J lost 8; bases outside the gene matches: 10.

In its sample, this clonotype ranks as medium-sized. CDR3 protein: CASSLSFRGDNTEAFF. As DNA, the CDR3 is TGTGCCAGCAGTTTATCCTTCAGGGGGGACAACACTGAAGCTTTCTTT. The V and J genes are TRBV27 and TRBJ1-1; 7 nucleotides line up with TRBD1. CDR1 and CDR2 from the germline V gene are MNHEY and SMNVEV (reference sequence). This CDR3 contains 16 residues. The V segment lost 0 bases and the J segment 2 bases; nucleotides outside the gene matches: 6.

This clonotype ranks as medium-sized. J is TRBJ2-1 and V is TRBV7-2; D call uncertain. The germline gives CDR1 SGHTA, CDR2 FQGNSA. The CDR3 spans 11 residues. V shed 3 bases and J shed 8 bases, with 5 bases lying between them. DNA of the CDR3: TGTGCCAGCAGCTTTTGGGATGAGCAGTTCTTC. It translates to CASSFWDEQFF.

V is TRBV7-9 and J is TRBJ2-7; 7 bases are a match to TRBD1. V gave up 4 bases and J gave up 2 bases; unmatched junction bases: 8. The CDR3 sequence is 15 residues long. Germline V lookup: CDR1 SEHNR, CDR2 FQNEAQ (reference sequence). CDR3 sequence reads: CASSSTWDRPYEQYF. As DNA, the CDR3 is TGTGCCAGCAGCTCAACCTGGGACAGACCCTACGAGCAGTACTTC.

Comments on this clonotype: The junction and the germline gene differ at one end; a read error may be behind it. The genes are TRBV29-1 and TRBJ2-2; the D gene could be TRBD1 or TRBD2 (5 bases each). The CDR3 runs 13 residues. Looked up from germline, CDR1 is SQVTM and CDR2 is ANQGSEA. In nucleotides, the CDR3 is TGCAGCGTTGAACAGGGATATACCGGGGAGCCGTTTTTT. Translated: CSVEQGYTGEPFF.

This clonotype is labeled as large. The chain is built from TRBV29-1 and TRBJ2-7; the match to TRBD2 covers 7 bases. There are 15 residues in the CDR3. Germline V CDR1 and CDR2: SQVTM, ANQGSEA. V lost 5 bases to trimming and J lost 2 bases; unmatched junction nucleotides: 12. CDR3 protein: CSVRDSSGRTYEQYF. For the CDR3, the DNA is TGCAGCGTTCGAGACTCTAGCGGACGTACCTACGAGCAGTACTTC.

At least ten counts were recorded for this clonotype. The chain is built from TRBV20-1 and TRBJ2-7, with TRBD2 matching over 13 bases. With V trimmed by 6 bases and J by 0 bases, 14 bases remained unmatched. CDR1 is DFQATT and CDR2 is SNEGSKA in the germline V gene (reference sequence). CDR3 length equals 18 residues. The DNA of the CDR3 is TGCAGTGCCCCACACCTGACTAGCGGGAGGTCGAGCTCCTACGAGCAGTACTTC. Amino acids: CSAPHLTSGRSSSYEQYF.

Within the sample, this clonotype is medium-sized. V and J are TRBV18 and TRBJ2-7; TRBD1 or TRBD2 may be the D gene (7 bases each). CDR1 and CDR2 from the germline V gene are KGHSH and LQKENI. There are 16 residues in the CDR3. V lost 3 bases and J lost 0, with 15 bases in between. The CDR3 loop reads CASSPPRGGISYEQYF. CDR3 coding DNA: TGTGCCAGCTCACCCCCCAGGGGGGGGATCTCCTACGAGCAGTACTTC.

At least ten counts were recorded for this clonotype. The chain links TRBV7-9 to TRBJ2-2, with D possibly being TRBD2 (6 bases). CDR1 SEHNR and CDR2 FQNEAQ come from the germline V gene (reference sequence). V was cut by 5 bases and J by 6 bases, with 22 bases left in between. This CDR3 region has 17 residues. Here the CDR3 DNA reads TGTGCCAGCAGCCCTGGGCAGGGAGGAAGTGCGTCCGGGGAGCTGTTTTTT. Its translation: CASSPGQGGSASGELFF. The complete variable domain, with remaining parts taken from reference TRBV7-9 and TRBJ2-2, reads DTGVSQNPRHKITKRGQNVTFRCDPISEHNRLYWYRQTLGQGPEFLTYFQNEAQLEKSRLLSDRFSAERPKGSFSTLEIQRTEQGDSAMYLCASSPGQGGSASGELFFGEGSRLTVL.

By frequency in the sample, this clonotype is medium-sized (0.01 to 0.1%). CDR3 nucleotide sequence: TGTGCCAGCAGCCGGGGGCATAACACCATATATTTT. This encodes CASSRGHNTIYF. This chain links TRBV9 with TRBJ1-3; maybe TRBD1 (6 bases). V lost 4 bases to trimming and J lost 7 bases, with 9 bases between them. This CDR3 comprises 12 residues. Germline V gene lookup returns CDR1 SGDLS and CDR2 YYNGEE.

This clonotype is medium-sized by share. The chain has TRBV6-6 and TRBJ1-1; the match to TRBD1 covers 8 bases. The CDR3 is 15 amino acids. V lost 0 bases and J lost 4; bases outside the gene matches: 4. Germline CDR1 and CDR2: MNHNY and SVGAGI (reference sequence). In nucleotides, the CDR3 is TGTGCCAGCAGTTACTCGACAGGGGTTTCCACTGAAGCTTTCTTT. Translation gives CASSYSTGVSTEAFF.

The rearrangement links TRBV29-1 to TRBJ2-2; D possibly corresponds to TRBD1 (6 bases). This CDR3 comprises 14 residues. Trimming removed 5 bases at V and 3 bases at J, with 13 bases between. The germline CDR1 and CDR2 sequences are SQVTM and ANQGSEA. The CDR3 DNA reads TGCAGCGTTATGACAGGCTCACACACCGGGGAGCTGTTTTTT. Protein: CSVMTGSHTGELFF.